The 15 T cell receptor beta chains below all came from one sample that was sequenced in a study of CD8+ T cells in alopecia areata. Treatment specified: oral pan-JAK inhibitor, 5-10 mg twice daily. Extracted RNA was reverse transcribed, and the resulting cDNA served as sequencing template. The repertoire was sequenced with immunoSEQ multiplex PCR; TCRdb's copy has only in-frame clones and lacks some. The sample lists 100,000 to 150,000 clones; roughly 58% were seen once. Sequenced here: CD8+ T cells sorted from blood, sampled at week 4, from a patient treated with tofacitinib. These receptors were taken from a human donor with alopecia areata.

The V gene is TRBV5-6, the J gene TRBJ1-2; no reliable D call. Germline-derived CDR1 and CDR2 are SGHDT and YYEEEE. V was trimmed by 0 bases and J by 4 bases, leaving 4 bases between them. The CDR3 length is 12 residues. The DNA of the CDR3 is TGTGCCAGCAGCTTGGTCCTCTATGGCTACACCTTC. This gives the protein CASSLVLYGYTF.

The V gene is TRBV5-6, the J gene TRBJ2-5; D possibly matches TRBD1 or TRBD2 (5 bases each). Germline CDR1 SGHDT, CDR2 YYEEEE. CDR3 size: 14 residues. V dropped 2 bases and J dropped 5 bases, with 13 bases sitting between them. In DNA, the CDR3 is TGTGCCAGCAGCTTCGCTACGGGGCTGGAGACCCAGTACTTC. Protein product: CASSFATGLETQYF.

The chain links TRBV29-1 to TRBJ1-2; D gene ambiguous. CDR1 is SQVTM and CDR2 is ANQGSEA in the germline V gene. The CDR3 loop spans 11 amino acids. V lost 5 bases and J lost 1, with 5 bases in between. CDR3 DNA sequence: TGCAGCGTTTTCGATAACTATGGCTACACCTTC. Translated: CSVFDNYGYTF. The full variable domain, in which reference TRBV29-1 and TRBJ1-2 provide the parts outside the CDR3, is SAVISQKPSRDICQRGTSLTIQCQVDSQVTMMFWYRQQPGQSLTLIATANQGSEATYESGFVIDKFPISRPNLTFSTLTVSNMSPEDSSIYLCSVFDNYGYTFGSGTRLTVV.

This clone is a singleton in its sample. The CDR3 spells CSVEDKETGGIPYEQYF. Here the CDR3 DNA reads TGCAGCGTTGAAGATAAGGAGACAGGGGGCATACCCTACGAGCAGTACTTC. The chain recombines TRBV29-1 with TRBJ2-7; TRBD1 matches 10 bases. After removal of 0 bases from V and 2 bases from J, the junction contained 10 bases not matched to a gene. The germline CDR1 and CDR2 sequences are SQVTM and ANQGSEA. The CDR3 sequence is 17 residues long.

This clone was counted once. This rearrangement joins TRBV7-3 to TRBJ1-6, with 7 bases aligning to TRBD1. V was pared by 6 bases and J by 10 bases, with 9 bases of the junction left unmatched. Germline V gene sequence: CDR1 SGHTA, CDR2 FQGTGA. There are 14 residues in the CDR3. CDR3 residues: CASRLTGMGSPLHF. The CDR3 DNA follows: TGTGCCAGCAGGCTGACAGGGATGGGATCACCCCTCCACTTT.

In its sample, this clone was seen a few times. V gene TRBV29-1 combines with J gene TRBJ2-1, with D unclear. From germline, CDR1 is SQVTM and CDR2 ANQGSEA. Between the trimmed V and J ends, which lost 8 bases and 2 bases, there was a span of 19 bases. This CDR3 is built from 15 residues. CDR3 in DNA: TGCAGCCACAGCGCGATGGATCGACCCTACAATGAGCAGTTCTTC. Translation: CSHSAMDRPYNEQFF.

This clone was picked up a small number of times. V is TRBV29-1 and J is TRBJ2-1; 10 nucleotides align to TRBD2. Germline V CDR1 and CDR2: SQVTM, ANQGSEA. Unmatched junction bases numbered 10, after V lost 5 bases and J lost 6 bases. The CDR3 spans 15 residues. The CDR3 loop is CSVQPSGGAPNEQFF. DNA of the CDR3: TGCAGCGTTCAGCCGAGCGGGGGGGCCCCCAATGAGCAGTTCTTC.

V gene TRBV30 combines with J gene TRBJ2-2; D is unclear. V was clipped by 8 bases and J by 5 bases, with 6 bases between them. Germline V gene sequence: CDR1 GTSNPN, CDR2 SVGIG (reference sequence). This CDR3 has 10 amino acids. The CDR3 loop is CAVSTGELFF. Here the CDR3 DNA reads TGTGCCGTTTCGACCGGGGAGCTGTTTTTT.

This chain links TRBV30 with TRBJ2-3; D gene uncertain. CDR3 length: 13 amino acids. The germline V and J ends were trimmed by 4 bases and 4 bases, with 12 bases remaining between them. The V gene's germline CDR1 is GTSNPN and CDR2 SVGIG (reference sequence). The CDR3 bases are TGTGCCTGGATACCAACTCGAGCAGATACGCAGTATTTT. Translated, it gives CAWIPTRADTQYF. The full variable domain, with the rest looked up from reference TRBV30 and TRBJ2-3, is SQTIHQWPATLVQPVGSPLSLECTVEGTSNPNLYWYRQAAGRGLQLLFYSVGIGQISSEVPQNLSASRPQDRQFILSSKKLLLSDSGFYLCAWIPTRADTQYFGPGTRLTVL.

The chain carries TRBV4-3 and TRBJ2-6; D gene ambiguous. Trimming stripped 0 bases from V and 0 bases from J, with 12 bases between. CDR1 LGHNA and CDR2 YSLEER come from the germline V gene. The CDR3 has 18 amino acids. The chain's CDR3 is CASSQDSLLGSGANVLTF. The DNA of the CDR3 is TGCGCCAGCAGCCAAGACAGCCTTCTGGGCTCTGGGGCCAACGTCCTGACTTTC.

This clone was detected a few times. The chain is built from TRBV5-1 and TRBJ2-2, with D possibly matching TRBD1 (5 bases). From germline, CDR1 is SGHRS and CDR2 YFSETQ. V lost 0 bases to trimming and J lost 3 bases, with 33 bases between them. There are 23 residues in the CDR3. CDR3 region: CASSLGTIPPPRPKPPYTGELFF. The CDR3 DNA is TGCGCCAGCAGCTTGGGGACAATTCCCCCCCCACGACCCAAACCCCCTTACACCGGGGAGCTGTTTTTT.

This clone turned up a few times. The CDR3 DNA is TGTGCCAGCAGCCCGCTCGGACACGAGCAGTACTTC. It specifies CASSPLGHEQYF. The V call is TRBV11-2, the J call TRBJ2-7, with D unclear. This CDR3 contains 12 residues. The V gene lost 5 bases and the J gene lost 5 bases, with 10 bases spanning the gap. Germline V gives CDR1 SGHAT, CDR2 FQNNGV.

V and J are TRBV11-2 and TRBJ2-7; 9 bases line up with TRBD1. CDR3 length equals 15 residues. Germline assignment: CDR1 SGHAT and CDR2 FQNNGV. J lost 3 bases, V lost 4 bases, and 7 bases had no gene match. The CDR3 DNA reads TGTGCCAGCAGCTCTCAACAGGGGGCCAACTACGAGCAGTACTTC. Its protein is CASSSQQGANYEQYF. Filled out from reference TRBV11-2 and TRBJ2-7, the complete variable domain reads EAGVAQSPRYKIIEKRQSVAFWCNPISGHATLYWYQQILGQGPKLLIQFQNNGVVDDSQLPKDRFSAERLKGVDSTLKIQPAKLEDSAVYLCASSSQQGANYEQYFGPGTRLTVT.

The chain is built from TRBV7-9 and TRBJ1-2; no reliable D call. The CDR3 has 12 amino acids. Trimming took 1 base from V and 8 from J, leaving 8 bases between them. The germline V gene has CDR1 SEHNR and CDR2 FQNEAQ (reference sequence). CDR3 in DNA: TGTGCCAGCAGCTTAGGGGAACGAGGCTACACCTTC. It specifies CASSLGERGYTF.

This sequence joins TRBV27 and TRBJ2-1, with 13 bases that match TRBD2. From germline, CDR1 is MNHEY and CDR2 SMNVEV (reference sequence). After removal of 5 bases from V and 5 bases from J, the junction contained 3 bases not matched to a gene. The CDR3 totals 15 residues. The CDR3 loop reads CASSAGTSGDNEQFF. CDR3 in DNA: TGTGCCAGCAGTGCTGGGACTAGCGGGGACAATGAGCAGTTCTTC.